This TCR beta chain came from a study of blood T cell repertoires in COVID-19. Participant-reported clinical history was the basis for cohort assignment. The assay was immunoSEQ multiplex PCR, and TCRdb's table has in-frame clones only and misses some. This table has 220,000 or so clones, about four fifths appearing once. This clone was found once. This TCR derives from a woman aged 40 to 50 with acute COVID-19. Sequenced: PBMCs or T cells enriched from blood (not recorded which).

The CDR3 bases are TGTGCCAGCAGTGGCCGAGGGACAGGGGGCCAGGCCCAGTACTTC. It codes for CASSGRGTGGQAQYF. V is TRBV2 and J is TRBJ2-5, with TRBD1 matching over 12 bases. CDR3 length equals 15 residues. Germline CDR1 is SNHLY and CDR2 is FYNNEI. J gave up 9 bases and V 4 bases, and 9 bases lay outside the gene matches.